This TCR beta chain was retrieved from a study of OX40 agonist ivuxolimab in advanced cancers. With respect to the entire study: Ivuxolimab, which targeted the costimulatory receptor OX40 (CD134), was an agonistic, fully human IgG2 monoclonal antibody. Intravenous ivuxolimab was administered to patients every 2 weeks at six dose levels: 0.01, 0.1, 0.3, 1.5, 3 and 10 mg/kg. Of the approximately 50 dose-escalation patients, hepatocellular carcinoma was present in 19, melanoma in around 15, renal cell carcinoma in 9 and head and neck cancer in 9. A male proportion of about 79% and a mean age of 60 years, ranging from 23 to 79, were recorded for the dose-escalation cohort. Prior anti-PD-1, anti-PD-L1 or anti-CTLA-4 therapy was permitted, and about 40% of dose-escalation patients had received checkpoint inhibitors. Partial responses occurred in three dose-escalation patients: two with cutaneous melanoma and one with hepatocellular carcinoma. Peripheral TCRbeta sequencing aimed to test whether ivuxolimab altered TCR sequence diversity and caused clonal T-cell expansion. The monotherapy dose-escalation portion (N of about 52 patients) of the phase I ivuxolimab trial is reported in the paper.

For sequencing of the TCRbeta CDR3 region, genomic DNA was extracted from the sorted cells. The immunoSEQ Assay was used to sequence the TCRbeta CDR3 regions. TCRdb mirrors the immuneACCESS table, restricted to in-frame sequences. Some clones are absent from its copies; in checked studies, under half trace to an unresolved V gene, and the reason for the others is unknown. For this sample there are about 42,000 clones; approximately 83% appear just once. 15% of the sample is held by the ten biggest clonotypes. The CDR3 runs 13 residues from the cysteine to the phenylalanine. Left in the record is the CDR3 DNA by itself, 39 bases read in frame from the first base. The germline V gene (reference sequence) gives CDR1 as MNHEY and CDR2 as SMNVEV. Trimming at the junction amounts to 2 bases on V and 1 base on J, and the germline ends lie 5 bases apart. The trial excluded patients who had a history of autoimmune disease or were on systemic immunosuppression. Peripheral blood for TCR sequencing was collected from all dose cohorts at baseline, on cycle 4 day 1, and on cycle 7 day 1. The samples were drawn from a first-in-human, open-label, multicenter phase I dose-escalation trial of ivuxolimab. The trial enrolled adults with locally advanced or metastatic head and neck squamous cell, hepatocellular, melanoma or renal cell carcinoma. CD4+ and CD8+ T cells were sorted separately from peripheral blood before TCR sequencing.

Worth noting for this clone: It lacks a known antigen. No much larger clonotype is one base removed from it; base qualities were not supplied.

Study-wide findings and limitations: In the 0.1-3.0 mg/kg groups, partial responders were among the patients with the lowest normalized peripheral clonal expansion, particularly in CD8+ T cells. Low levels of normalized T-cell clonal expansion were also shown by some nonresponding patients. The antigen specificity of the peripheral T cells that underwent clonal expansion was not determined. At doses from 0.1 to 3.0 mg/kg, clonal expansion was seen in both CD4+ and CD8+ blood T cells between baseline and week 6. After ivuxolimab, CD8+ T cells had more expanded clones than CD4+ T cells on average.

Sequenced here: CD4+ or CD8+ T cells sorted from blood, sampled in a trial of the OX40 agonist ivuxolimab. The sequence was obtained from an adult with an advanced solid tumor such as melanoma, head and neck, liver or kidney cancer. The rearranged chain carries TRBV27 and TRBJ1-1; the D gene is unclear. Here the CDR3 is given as CASSLQPNTEAFF. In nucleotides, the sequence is TGTGCCAGCAGTTTACAACCGAACACTGAAGCTTTCTTT.